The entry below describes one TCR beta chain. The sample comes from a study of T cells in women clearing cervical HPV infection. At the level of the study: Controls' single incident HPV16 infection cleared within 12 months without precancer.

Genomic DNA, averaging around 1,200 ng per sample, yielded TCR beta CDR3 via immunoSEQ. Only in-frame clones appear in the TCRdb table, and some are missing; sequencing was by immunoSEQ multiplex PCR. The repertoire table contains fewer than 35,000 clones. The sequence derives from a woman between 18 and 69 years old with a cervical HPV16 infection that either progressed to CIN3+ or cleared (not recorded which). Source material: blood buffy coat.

CDR3 bases read: TGTGCCAGCAGTTGGAGCGGGAGGGCCGTGGATACG. Protein: CASSWSGRAVDT. The full CDR3 reads CASSWSGRAVDTQYF. The J gene is TRBJ2-3, the V gene TRBV6-2 or TRBV6-3; the match to TRBD2 covers 10 bases. The CDR3 extends 3 residues past the end of the read, so its final part is completed from the germline J gene. This CDR3 contains 15 residues. The V segment lost 4 bases and the J segment 6 bases; nucleotides outside the gene matches: 7. The germline CDR1 and CDR2 sequences are MNHEY and SVGEGT.